The 27 T cell receptor beta chains below were found in one sample sequenced in a study of metastatic and nonmetastatic thyroid tumors. From the PCR reads, TCRdb re-called clones with MiXCR. The profile covers around 22,000 clones, with approximately 11% appearing a single time and roughly 30% taken by the ten largest. Each patient went into thyroid surgery without having received any treatment. What was sequenced was blood. These receptors originate from a female donor with papillary thyroid cancer or a benign thyroid nodule (not recorded which). Some clones in this sample may be carry-over from other donors' samples.

This clone was seen only once. This may arise from a read error, as a much more abundant clone is one base away. The chain recombines TRBV11-1 with TRBJ2-7; D gene ambiguous. Germline loops: CDR1 SGHAT, CDR2 FQDESV (reference sequence). The CDR3 has 16 residues. V lost 2 bases and J 9 bases, leaving 23 bases between the germline ends. CDR3 region: CASSLPTWAGALVQYF. In DNA, the CDR3 is TGTGCCAGCAGCTTACCCACTTGGGCAGGAGCCCTCGTGCAGTACTTC. The variable domain in full, with the rest retrieved from reference TRBV11-1 and TRBJ2-7, is EAEVAQSPRYKITEKSQAVAFWCDPISGHATLYWYRQILGQGPELLVQFQDESVVDDSQLPKDRFSAERLKGVDSTLKIQPAELGDSAMYLCASSLPTWAGALVQYFGPGTRLTVT.

To note about this clone: This may be a read error, as it is one base from a much larger clone. The genes are TRBV7-9 and TRBJ1-6; no clear D. Germline CDR1 and CDR2: SEHNR and FQNEAQ (reference sequence). The CDR3 covers 11 residues. With 3 bases removed from V and 10 bases from J, the gap between germline ends came to 4 bases. CDR3 residues: CASSFLSPLHF. CDR3 nucleotides: TGTGCCAGCAGCTTTCTGTCACCCCTCCACTTT.

This clone is deemed medium-sized. J is TRBJ2-7 and V is TRBV12-3 or TRBV12-4; a weak D match, TRBD2 (5 bases). CDR3 length: 15 residues. The ends were cut back, 5 bases at V and 1 base at J, with 15 bases in the middle. CDR3 amino acids: CASSPGDYRSYEQYF. In DNA, the CDR3 is TGTGCCAGCAGTCCCGGAGACTACCGGTCCTACGAGCAGTACTTC.

A word on this clone: At one end, the junction sequence differs from germline, possibly due to a read error. The chain is built from TRBV28 and TRBJ2-1; the match to TRBD2 covers 8 bases. The CDR3 has 14 residues. Germline values: CDR1 MDHEN, CDR2 SYDVKM. CDR3 protein: CASGMTSVYSEQFF. DNA for the CDR3: TGTGCCAGCGGTATGACTAGCGTTTACAGTGAGCAGTTCTTC.

Of note for this clone: The junction and the germline gene differ at one end; a read error may be behind it. CDR3 sequence (DNA): TGCGCCAGCAGTGAGAGACATTTTTTCACACATACGCAGTATTTT. It specifies CASSERHFFTHTQYF. The genes are TRBV10-1 and TRBJ2-3, with no clear D. Germline-derived CDR1 and CDR2 are WNHNN and SYGVQD (reference sequence). The CDR3 runs to 15 residues.

The sample holds many counts of this clone. The V and J genes are TRBV5-1 and TRBJ2-7, with D possibly being TRBD1 (6 bases). Germline values: CDR1 SGHRS, CDR2 YFSETQ. Trimming left V 5 bases short and J 5 bases short, with 26 bases between. CDR3 length: 17 residues. The CDR3 bases are TGCGCCAGCAGTCTGCGTGGGGTCGACAGGTACCCCGACGAGCAGTACTTC. This encodes CASSLRGVDRYPDEQYF.

By its share, this clone is medium-sized. The V and J genes are TRBV6-1 and TRBJ2-3; D remains unclear. Germline V CDR1 and CDR2: MNHNS, SASEGT. The CDR3 is 15 residues long. Trimming shortened V by 6 bases and J by 3 bases, and 16 bases separated the two germline ends. The CDR3 nucleotides read TGTGCCAGCAGAAAAACTTTAGGGCCAACAGATACGCAGTATTTT. Protein sequence: CASRKTLGPTDTQYF.

This clone was seen only a few times. The rearrangement links TRBV25-1 to TRBJ2-1; D unclear. The CDR3 extends over 14 amino acids. The germline gives CDR1 MGHDK, CDR2 SYGVNS. Trimming stripped 7 bases from V and 4 bases from J, with 14 bases between. The CDR3 sequence: CASIQDGIYNEQFF. The DNA of the CDR3 is TGTGCCAGCATCCAAGACGGAATTTACAATGAGCAGTTCTTC.

This clone occurred many times. The CDR3 loop reads CASSLGGNSPLHF. In DNA, the CDR3 is TGTGCCAGCAGCTTAGGTGGGAATTCACCCCTCCACTTT. The chain carries TRBV7-9 and TRBJ1-6, with no clear D. Germline values: CDR1 SEHNR, CDR2 FQNEAQ (reference sequence). Trimming shortened V by 1 base and J by 7 bases, and 5 bases separated the two germline ends. The CDR3 totals 13 residues.

This clone has at least ten counts. DNA for the CDR3: TGCAGCCCTGAGCGGGAGGGATACCAAGAGACCCAGTACTTC. Encoded protein: CSPEREGYQETQYF. This sequence joins TRBV20-1 and TRBJ2-5; TRBD2 agrees at 10 bases. The CDR3 has 14 amino acids. Germline-derived CDR1 and CDR2 are DFQATT and SNEGSKA (reference sequence).

This clone was counted a few times. The chain carries TRBV18 and TRBJ1-5; D perhaps matches TRBD1 (6 bases). CDR3 length equals 15 residues. Trimming took 2 bases from V and 6 from J, leaving 14 bases between them. CDR1 is KGHSH and CDR2 is LQKENI in the germline V gene. The CDR3 DNA is TGTGCCAGCTCACCAGACGGGGGCTGGGGTCAGCCCCAGCATTTT. Translating it yields CASSPDGGWGQPQHF.

At least ten counts were recorded for this clone. V gene TRBV29-1 combines with J gene TRBJ2-2, with D unresolved. CDR3 length: 15 amino acids. Trimming took 1 base from V and 0 from J, leaving 9 bases between them. The V gene's germline CDR1 is SQVTM and CDR2 ANQGSEA. The CDR3 sequence is CSVEVGSANTGELFF. For the CDR3, the DNA is TGCAGCGTTGAAGTCGGCAGCGCGAACACCGGGGAGCTGTTTTTT.

The sample holds many counts of this clone. The chain uses TRBV24-1 and TRBJ1-3, with D tentatively TRBD1 (6 bases). V was clipped by 0 bases and J by 7 bases, with 12 bases between them. Germline V gene sequence: CDR1 KGHDR, CDR2 SFDVKD. The CDR3 runs to 15 residues. The chain's CDR3 is CATSDLRGEGNTIYF. CDR3 DNA sequence: TGTGCCACCAGTGATTTGAGGGGGGAAGGCAACACCATATATTTT.

This clone was counted many times. The same CDR3 arises from other DNA sequences in this sample as well. The chain joins TRBV9 to TRBJ2-1, with TRBD2 matching over 7 bases. Germline V gene sequence: CDR1 SGDLS, CDR2 YYNGEE. Losses at the gene ends were 0 bases for V and 0 bases for J; bases not matched to a gene: 3. CDR3 length: 16 residues. The CDR3 reads CASSVDGRSSYNEQFF. The CDR3 region has the DNA TGTGCCAGCAGCGTAGACGGGAGGAGCTCCTACAATGAGCAGTTCTTC. Based on the CDR3 plus reference TRBV9 and TRBJ2-1, the full variable domain is DSGVTQTPKHLITATGQRVTLRCSPRSGDLSVYWYQQSLDQGLQFLIQYYNGEERAKGNILERFSAQQFPDLHSELNLSSLELGDSALYFCASSVDGRSSYNEQFFGPGTRLTVL.

Within the sample, this clone is medium-sized. The chain is built from TRBV6-1 and TRBJ2-1; 7 bases are a match to TRBD2. The CDR3 extends over 12 amino acids. Germline lookup yields CDR1 MNHNS and CDR2 SASEGT. Trimming took 6 bases from V and 6 from J; bases not matched to a gene: 2. CDR3 loop: CASSGRSNEQFF. CDR3 DNA sequence: TGTGCCAGCAGCGGGAGGTCCAATGAGCAGTTCTTC.

This clone occurred a few times. Its ends do not fully match the called genes, so a read error is possible. This chain uses TRBV6-1 with TRBJ1-2; TRBD1 is a possible D gene (5 bases). Germline CDR1 is MNHNS and CDR2 is SASEGT. This CDR3 comprises 14 residues. CDR3 bases: TGTGCCAACAGTTGGGACCACATAGCCTATGGCTACACCTTC. It translates to CANSWDHIAYGYTF.

This clone occurred many times. The chain uses TRBV6-1 and TRBJ2-7; 7 nucleotides agree with TRBD2. The CDR3 length is 15 residues. Germline CDR1 is MNHNS and CDR2 is SASEGT. The V and J ends lost 5 bases and 0 bases, in that order; junction bases with no gene match: 7. The CDR3 sequence: CASSIAGETSYEQYF. CDR3 DNA: TGTGCCAGCAGTATAGCGGGCGAAACCTCCTACGAGCAGTACTTC.

Ten or more counts support this clone. The genes are TRBV24-1 and TRBJ2-4; 10 bases match TRBD1. Germline V gene lookup returns CDR1 KGHDR and CDR2 SFDVKD. Unmatched junction bases numbered 4, after V lost 4 bases and J lost 8 bases. CDR3 length: 14 amino acids. CDR3 coding DNA: TGTGCCACCAGTGACGCCGGACAGGGGGACATTCAGTACTTC. Translation: CATSDAGQGDIQYF.

This clone was seen at least ten times. The CDR3 protein is CASSSPPGPGGNTIYF. The CDR3 nucleotides are TGTGCCAGCAGCTCGCCCCCAGGGCCGGGGGGAAACACCATATATTTT. The V gene is TRBV11-1, the J gene TRBJ1-3; D is possibly TRBD1 (5 bases). This CDR3 is 16 amino acids long. Germline CDR1 and CDR2: SGHAT and FQDESV (reference sequence). V lost 4 bases, J lost 4 bases, and 17 bases lay in between.

In this sample, this clone turned up many times. The chain combines TRBV19 with TRBJ2-5, with TRBD2 matching 9 bases. This CDR3 has 13 residues. Germline trimming cut 6 bases from V and 2 bases from J; bases unmatched to any gene: 1. Per the germline V gene, CDR1 is LNHDA and CDR2 is SQIVND (reference sequence). The CDR3 DNA reads TGTGCCAGTAGGACTAGCGGACAAGAGACCCAGTACTTC. It encodes CASRTSGQETQYF.

There are many counts of this clone. The chain has TRBV9 and TRBJ1-3; D is unresolved. The CDR3 extends over 17 amino acids. The V end was cut by 0 bases, the J end by 0 bases, with 13 bases between. Germline CDR1 is SGDLS and CDR2 is YYNGEE. The CDR3 DNA follows: TGTGCCAGCAGCGTAGGGGGATCCCCGGGCTCTGGAAACACCATATATTTT. It encodes CASSVGGSPGSGNTIYF.

This clone was seen repeatedly, ten times or more. The V call is TRBV10-3, the J call TRBJ2-7; D is ambiguous. Deletions cut 8 bases from V and 3 bases from J, with 8 bases between. The CDR3 has 11 amino acids. Germline V gives CDR1 ENHRY, CDR2 SYGVKD. The CDR3 is CAIAQNYEQYF. DNA of the CDR3: TGTGCCATCGCGCAGAACTACGAGCAGTACTTC.

In the case of this clone: This may stem from a read error, because a much larger clone lies one nucleotide away. Other DNA sequences in the sample encode the same CDR3. This rearrangement joins TRBV11-2 to TRBJ2-1; weak D call: TRBD1 (6 bases). The germline gives CDR1 SGHAT, CDR2 FQNNGV. The CDR3 runs 16 residues. The V end lost 4 bases, the J end lost 9 bases, and 22 bases lay between the germline ends. CDR3 amino acids: CASSSKTSWGRREQFF. DNA of the CDR3: TGTGCCAGCAGCTCCAAGACGTCTTGGGGGCGACGTGAGCAGTTCTTC.

A note on this clone: It may be a read error: a sequence one base away is much more abundant. The rearrangement uses TRBV16 and TRBJ2-1; 7 bases map to TRBD1. Germline CDR1 is KGHSY and CDR2 is FQNENV. The CDR3 is 17 amino acids. The CDR3 DNA follows: TGTGCCAGCAGCCAATCTGCCGACAGGGATCTCTACAATGAGCAGTCCTTC. It encodes CASSQSADRDLYNEQSF.

This clone was seen at least ten times. This rearrangement joins TRBV12-3 or TRBV12-4 to TRBJ2-4; D gene uncertain. Trimming shortened V by 4 bases and J by 8 bases, and 12 bases separated the two germline ends. The CDR3 totals 13 residues. The CDR3 DNA sequence: TGTGCCAGCAGTTGGTTTAGCCTTGACATTCAGTACTTC. Amino acid sequence: CASSWFSLDIQYF.

The chain uses TRBV28 and TRBJ1-1; D gene uncertain. CDR3 size: 12 residues. V was pared by 8 bases and J by 0 bases, with 7 bases between. The germline gives CDR1 MDHEN, CDR2 SYDVKM. The CDR3 reads CASAPLNTEAFF. The CDR3 region has the DNA TGTGCCAGCGCCCCCCTGAACACTGAAGCTTTCTTT.

The sample holds many counts of this clone. This sequence joins TRBV20-1 and TRBJ2-7; D gene ambiguous. The length of the CDR3 is 14 residues. With 3 bases removed from V and 1 base from J, the gap between germline ends came to 13 bases. Germline V lookup: CDR1 DFQATT, CDR2 SNEGSKA (reference sequence). The CDR3 DNA is TGCAGTGCTAGGATTGGTGGGAAATCCTACGAGCAGTACTTC. Translating gives CSARIGGKSYEQYF.